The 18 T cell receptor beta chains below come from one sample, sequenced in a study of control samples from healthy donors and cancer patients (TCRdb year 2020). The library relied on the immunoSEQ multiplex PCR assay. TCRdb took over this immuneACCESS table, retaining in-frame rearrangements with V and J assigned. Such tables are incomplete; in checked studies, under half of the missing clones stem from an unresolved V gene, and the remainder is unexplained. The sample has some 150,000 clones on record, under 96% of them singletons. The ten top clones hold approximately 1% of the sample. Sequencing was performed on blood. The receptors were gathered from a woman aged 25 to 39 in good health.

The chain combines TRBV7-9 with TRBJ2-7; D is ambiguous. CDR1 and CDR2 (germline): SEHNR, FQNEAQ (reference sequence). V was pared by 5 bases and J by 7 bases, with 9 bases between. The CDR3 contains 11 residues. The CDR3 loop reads CASSPAWEQYF. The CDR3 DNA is TGTGCCAGCAGCCCTGCCTGGGAGCAGTACTTC.

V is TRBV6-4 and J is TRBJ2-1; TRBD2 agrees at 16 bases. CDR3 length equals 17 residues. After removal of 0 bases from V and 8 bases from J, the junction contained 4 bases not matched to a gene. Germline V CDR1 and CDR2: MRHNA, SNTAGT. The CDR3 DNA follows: TGTGCCAGCAGTGACTCGGGGACTAGCGGGGGGGCCGATGAGCAGTTCTTC. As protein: CASSDSGTSGGADEQFF.

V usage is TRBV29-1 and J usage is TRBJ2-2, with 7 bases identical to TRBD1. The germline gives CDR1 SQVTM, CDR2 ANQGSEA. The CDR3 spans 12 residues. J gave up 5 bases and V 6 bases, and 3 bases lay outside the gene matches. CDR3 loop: CSVDRVTGELFF. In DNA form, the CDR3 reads TGCAGCGTAGACAGGGTTACCGGGGAGCTGTTTTTT.

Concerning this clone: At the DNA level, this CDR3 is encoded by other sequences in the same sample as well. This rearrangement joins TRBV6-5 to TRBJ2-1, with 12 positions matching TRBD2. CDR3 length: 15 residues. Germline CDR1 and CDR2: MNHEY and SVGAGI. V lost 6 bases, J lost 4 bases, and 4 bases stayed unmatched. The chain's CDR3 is CASSSTSGGYNEQFF. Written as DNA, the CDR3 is TGTGCCAGCAGCTCCACTAGCGGGGGGTACAATGAGCAGTTCTTC.

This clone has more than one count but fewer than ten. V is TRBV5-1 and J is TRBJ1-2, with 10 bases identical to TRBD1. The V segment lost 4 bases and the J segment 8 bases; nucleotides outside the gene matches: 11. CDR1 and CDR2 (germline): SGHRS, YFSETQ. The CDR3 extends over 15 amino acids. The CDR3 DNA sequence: TGCGCCAGCAGCAAATACGGGACAGGGGAGGGAGGCTACACCTTC. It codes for CASSKYGTGEGGYTF. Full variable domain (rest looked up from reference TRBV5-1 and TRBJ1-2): KAGVTQTPRYLIKTRGQQVTLSCSPISGHRSVSWYQQTPGQGLQFLFEYFSETQRNKGNFPGRFSGRQFSNSRSEMNVSTLELGDSALYLCASSKYGTGEGGYTFGSGTRLTVV.

CDR3 DNA sequence: TGTGCCAGCAGCGCGACAGCGGTGAACACTGAAGCTTTCTTT. Translated: CASSATAVNTEAFF. V and J are TRBV28 and TRBJ1-1; TRBD1 might be the D (5 bases). The CDR3 has 14 residues. Trimming removed 6 bases at V and 0 bases at J, with 11 bases between. Germline V gene lookup returns CDR1 MDHEN and CDR2 SYDVKM.

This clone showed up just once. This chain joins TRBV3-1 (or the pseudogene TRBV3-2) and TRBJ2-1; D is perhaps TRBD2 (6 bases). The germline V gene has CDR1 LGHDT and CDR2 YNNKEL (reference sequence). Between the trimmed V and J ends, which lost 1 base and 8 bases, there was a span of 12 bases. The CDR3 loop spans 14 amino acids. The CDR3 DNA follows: TGTGCCAGCAGCCAAGGACTAGGTCGGTATGAGCAGTTCTTC. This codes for CASSQGLGRYEQFF.

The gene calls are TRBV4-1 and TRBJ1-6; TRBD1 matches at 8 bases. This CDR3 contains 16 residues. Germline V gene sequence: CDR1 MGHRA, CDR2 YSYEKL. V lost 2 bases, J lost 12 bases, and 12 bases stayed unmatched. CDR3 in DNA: TGCGCCAGCAGCCAAAGACAGGGGCCGGGGACGGAACCCCTCCACTTT. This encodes CASSQRQGPGTEPLHF.

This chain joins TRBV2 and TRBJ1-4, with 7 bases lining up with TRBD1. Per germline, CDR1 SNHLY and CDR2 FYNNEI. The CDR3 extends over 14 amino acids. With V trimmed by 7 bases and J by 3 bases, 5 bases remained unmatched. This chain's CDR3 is CASNLGGANEKLFF. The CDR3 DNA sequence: TGTGCCAGCAACCTAGGGGGCGCTAATGAAAAACTGTTTTTT.

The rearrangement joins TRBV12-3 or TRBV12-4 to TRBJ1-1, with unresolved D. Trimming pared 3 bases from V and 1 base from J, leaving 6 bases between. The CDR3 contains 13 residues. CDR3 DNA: TGTGCCAGCAGTTTTAAGGCGAACACTGAAGCTTTCTTT. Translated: CASSFKANTEAFF.

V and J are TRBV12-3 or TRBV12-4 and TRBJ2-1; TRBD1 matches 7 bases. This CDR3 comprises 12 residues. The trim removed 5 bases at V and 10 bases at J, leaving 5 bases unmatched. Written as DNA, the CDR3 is TGTGCCAGCAGTCCGACAGGGTTCGAGCAGTTCTTC. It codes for CASSPTGFEQFF.

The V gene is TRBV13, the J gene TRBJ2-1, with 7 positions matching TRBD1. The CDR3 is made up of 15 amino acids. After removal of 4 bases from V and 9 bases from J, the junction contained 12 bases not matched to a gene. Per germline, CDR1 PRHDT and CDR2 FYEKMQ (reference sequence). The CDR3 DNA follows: TGTGCCAGCAGCTCACCCCGGACAGGACTCACTGAGCAGTTCTTC. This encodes CASSSPRTGLTEQFF.

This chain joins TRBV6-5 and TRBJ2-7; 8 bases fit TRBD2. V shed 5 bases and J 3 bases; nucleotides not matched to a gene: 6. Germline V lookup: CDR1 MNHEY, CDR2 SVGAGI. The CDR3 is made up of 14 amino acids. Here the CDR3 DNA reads TGTGCCAGCAGTAGGGGACTAGTTGGCTACGAGCAGTACTTC. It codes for CASSRGLVGYEQYF.

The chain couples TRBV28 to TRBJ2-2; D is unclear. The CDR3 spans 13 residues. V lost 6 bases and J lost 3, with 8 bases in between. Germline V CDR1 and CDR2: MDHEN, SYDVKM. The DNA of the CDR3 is TGTGCCAGCAGCCGGAGTTACACCGGGGAGCTGTTTTTT. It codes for CASSRSYTGELFF.

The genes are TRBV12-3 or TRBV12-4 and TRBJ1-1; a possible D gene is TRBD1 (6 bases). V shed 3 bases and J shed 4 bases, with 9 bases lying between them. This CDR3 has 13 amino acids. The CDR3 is CASSLGAGTEAFF. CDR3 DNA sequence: TGTGCCAGCAGTTTGGGGGCCGGCACTGAAGCTTTCTTT.

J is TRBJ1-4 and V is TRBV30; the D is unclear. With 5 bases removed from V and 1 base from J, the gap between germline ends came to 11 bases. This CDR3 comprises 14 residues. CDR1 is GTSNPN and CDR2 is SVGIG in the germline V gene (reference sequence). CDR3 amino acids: CAWAPRVTNEKLFF. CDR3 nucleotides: TGTGCCTGGGCCCCAAGGGTAACTAATGAAAAACTGTTTTTT.

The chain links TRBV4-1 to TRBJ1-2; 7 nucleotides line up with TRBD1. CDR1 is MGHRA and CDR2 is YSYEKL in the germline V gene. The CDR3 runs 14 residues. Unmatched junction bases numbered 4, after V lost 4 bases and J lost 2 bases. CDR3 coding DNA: TGCGCCAGCAGCCCACAGGGGTCGAACTATGGCTACACCTTC. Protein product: CASSPQGSNYGYTF.

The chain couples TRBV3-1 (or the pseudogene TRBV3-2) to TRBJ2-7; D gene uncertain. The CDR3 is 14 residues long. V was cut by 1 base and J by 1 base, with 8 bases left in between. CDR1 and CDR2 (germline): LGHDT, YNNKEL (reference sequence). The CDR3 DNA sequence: TGTGCCAGCAGCCAAGGCGCAGGTTCCTACGAGCAGTACTTC. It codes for CASSQGAGSYEQYF.